This TCR beta chain stems from a study of T cells in Graves' hyperthyroidism and ophthalmopathy. The overall study: Once the initial diagnosis was made, peripheral blood was obtained before any treatment.

This clonotype came up many times. The CDR3 is 14 amino acids. V was clipped by 6 bases and J by 1 base, with 12 bases between them. Germline CDR1 reads MNHNS; CDR2 reads SASEGT. RNA transcripts were the template for amplifying TCR beta CDR3 regions. The primer set for the first-round RT-PCR of the TCR CDR3 was HTBI. TCRdb recomputed calls from the multiplex PCR reads with MiXCR, one row per CDR3 protein. This repertoire shows around 200,000 distinct CDR3 sequences, around 20% found once; its top ten account for about 41%. The source of this sequence is a middle-aged man with Graves' hyperthyroidism. The chain combines TRBV6-1 with TRBJ1-1, with D tentatively TRBD1 (5 bases). The source material was blood. The chain's CDR3 is CASSAGTGNTEAFF. The CDR3 DNA sequence: TGTGCCAGCAGCGCAGGGACGGGGAACACTGAAGCTTTCTTT.